This TCR beta chain was recorded in a study of radiation and T cells in renal cell carcinoma. Stated time point: baseline pretreatment blood. Treatment defined: 15 Gy SBRT to primary tumor, nephrectomy 4 weeks later. The table came from immunoSEQ multiplex PCR; TCRdb's copy has only in-frame clones and leaves some out. The profile covers 150,000 or so clones, with roughly nine tenths appearing a single time and 4.1% taken by the ten largest. The trim removed 5 bases at V and 4 bases at J, leaving 4 bases unmatched. The CDR3 covers 14 residues. Germline-derived CDR1 and CDR2 are MNHEY and SMNVEV (reference sequence).

Sequencing used blood, obtained from a patient whose treatment included radiotherapy and nephrectomy. This TCR was recovered from a woman between 65 and 79 years old with renal cell carcinoma. The rearrangement joins TRBV27 to TRBJ1-2; 10 bases are a match to TRBD1. The CDR3 loop is CASSPGQGVYGYTF. The DNA for the CDR3 is TGTGCCAGCAGTCCCGGACAGGGGGTCTATGGCTACACCTTC.